Listed below are T cell receptor beta chains from one sample, sequenced in a study of blood T cell repertoires in COVID-19. The assay was immunoSEQ multiplex PCR, and TCRdb's table has in-frame clones only and misses some. The sample includes about 400,000 clones, 89% of them seen just once. The sample taken for sequencing was PBMCs or T cells enriched from blood (not recorded which). The receptors come from a woman aged 30 to 39 who had recovered from COVID-19. The CDR3 runs from the conserved cysteine through the conserved F or W. Fields, in order: J gene, clone size, V gene, D gene, CDR3 protein, CDR3 DNA. D genes are given only for firm matches. A clone size is listed for some rows: how often the clone was seen (once, few, many), or a class if it is expanded.

J gene: TRBJ2-1; clone size: .; V gene: TRBV9; D gene: .; CDR3 protein: CASSVGRGEQFF; CDR3 DNA: TGTGCCAGCAGCGTAGGTAGAGGTGAGCAGTTCTTC
J gene: TRBJ2-7; clone size: .; V gene: TRBV14; D gene: TRBD1; CDR3 protein: CASSQGRTGAYEQYF; CDR3 DNA: TGTGCCAGCAGCCAAGGGAGGACAGGGGCCTACGAGCAGTACTTC
J gene: TRBJ1-2; clone size: few; V gene: TRBV2; D gene: .; CDR3 protein: CASSETGVEGYTF; CDR3 DNA: TGTGCCAGCAGTGAAACGGGAGTGGAGGGCTACACCTTC
J gene: TRBJ1-1; clone size: .; V gene: TRBV27; D gene: .; CDR3 protein: CASSFGVAAEAFF; CDR3 DNA: TGTGCCAGCAGTTTCGGGGTTGCGGCTGAAGCTTTCTTT
J gene: TRBJ2-1; clone size: .; V gene: TRBV7-9; D gene: .; CDR3 protein: CASSSTGAVPPHEQFF; CDR3 DNA: TGTGCCAGCAGCTCTACTGGGGCGGTCCCCCCCCATGAGCAGTTCTTC
J gene: TRBJ1-6; clone size: .; V gene: TRBV27; D gene: TRBD1; CDR3 protein: CASSLSGQGATYFDSPLHF; CDR3 DNA: TGTGCCAGCAGTTTATCCGGACAGGGGGCAACTTATTTCGATTCACCCCTCCACTTT
J gene: TRBJ2-5; clone size: .; V gene: TRBV6-5; D gene: TRBD1; CDR3 protein: CASSYGTGGLQETQYF; CDR3 DNA: TGTGCCAGCAGTTACGGGACAGGGGGTCTCCAAGAGACCCAGTACTTC
J gene: TRBJ2-3; clone size: .; V gene: TRBV7-8; D gene: TRBD2; CDR3 protein: CASSLGGLAGRTDTQYF; CDR3 DNA: TGTGCCAGCAGCTTAGGCGGACTAGCGGGGCGCACAGATACGCAGTATTTT
J gene: TRBJ2-5; clone size: .; V gene: TRBV9; D gene: .; CDR3 protein: CASSVGSKETQYF; CDR3 DNA: TGTGCCAGCAGCGTTGGTAGCAAAGAGACCCAGTACTTC
J gene: TRBJ1-5; clone size: .; V gene: TRBV18; D gene: TRBD1; CDR3 protein: CASSPDRGVQPQHF; CDR3 DNA: TGTGCCAGCTCACCCGACAGGGGGGTTCAGCCCCAGCATTTT
J gene: TRBJ2-7; clone size: few; V gene: TRBV7-2; D gene: .; CDR3 protein: CASSPGLGSYEQYF; CDR3 DNA: TGTGCCAGCAGCCCGGGACTGGGCTCCTACGAGCAGTACTTC
J gene: TRBJ1-6; clone size: .; V gene: TRBV7-9; D gene: .; CDR3 protein: CASSLSVSPLHF; CDR3 DNA: TGTGCCAGCAGCTTATCAGTATCACCCCTCCACTTT
J gene: TRBJ2-2; clone size: .; V gene: TRBV12-3/TRBV12-4; D gene: .; CDR3 protein: CASQNTGELFF; CDR3 DNA: TGTGCCAGCCAGAACACCGGGGAGCTGTTTTTT
J gene: TRBJ1-2; clone size: .; V gene: TRBV21-1; D gene: .; CDR3 protein: CASSTRQGRYGYTF; CDR3 DNA: TGTGCCAGCAGCACGAGACAGGGGCGCTATGGCTACACCTTC
J gene: TRBJ1-1; clone size: .; V gene: TRBV30; D gene: .; CDR3 protein: CAWTGYMNTEAFF; CDR3 DNA: TGTGCCTGGACAGGGTATATGAACACTGAAGCTTTCTTT
J gene: TRBJ1-4; clone size: .; V gene: TRBV7-9; D gene: .; CDR3 protein: CASSTLGGPGEKLFF; CDR3 DNA: TGTGCCAGCAGCACCCTCGGGGGGCCGGGTGAAAAACTGTTTTTT
J gene: TRBJ1-2; clone size: once; V gene: TRBV7-2; D gene: .; CDR3 protein: CASSLATAYNYGYTF; CDR3 DNA: TGTGCCAGCAGCTTAGCCACAGCATACAACTATGGCTACACCTTC
J gene: TRBJ1-1; clone size: .; V gene: TRBV27; D gene: .; CDR3 protein: CASSLFSRGATEAFF; CDR3 DNA: TGTGCCAGCAGTTTATTTTCTCGGGGGGCTACTGAAGCTTTCTTT
J gene: TRBJ1-6; clone size: .; V gene: TRBV7-2; D gene: TRBD1; CDR3 protein: CASSLEARGNSPLHF; CDR3 DNA: TGTGCCAGCAGCTTAGAAGCCAGGGGGAATTCACCCCTCCACTTT
J gene: TRBJ2-1; clone size: .; V gene: TRBV7-9; D gene: TRBD2; CDR3 protein: CASSTSGLHNEQFF; CDR3 DNA: TGTGCCAGCAGCACTAGCGGGCTGCACAATGAGCAGTTCTTC
J gene: TRBJ2-1; clone size: .; V gene: TRBV18; D gene: TRBD1; CDR3 protein: CASSPGQVTSKFF; CDR3 DNA: TGTGCCAGCTCACCTGGACAGGTAACGAGCAAGTTCTTC
J gene: TRBJ2-1; clone size: .; V gene: TRBV6-5; D gene: TRBD2; CDR3 protein: CASRTGGVGNEQFF; CDR3 DNA: TGTGCCAGCAGAACCGGGGGGGTGGGTAATGAGCAGTTCTTC
J gene: TRBJ1-4; clone size: .; V gene: TRBV5-1; D gene: .; CDR3 protein: CASSLAGGGLPLSEKLFF; CDR3 DNA: TGCGCCAGCAGCTTGGCCGGGGGGGGCTTACCCCTAAGTGAAAAACTGTTTTTT
J gene: TRBJ2-1; clone size: .; V gene: TRBV7-2; D gene: .; CDR3 protein: CASSWSSRAEQFF; CDR3 DNA: TGTGCCAGCAGCTGGTCTAGCCGGGCAGAGCAGTTCTTC
J gene: TRBJ2-7; clone size: .; V gene: TRBV6-5; D gene: .; CDR3 protein: CASSYSGKTFYEQYF; CDR3 DNA: TGTGCCAGCAGTTACTCCGGGAAAACCTTTTACGAGCAGTACTTC
J gene: TRBJ1-4; clone size: .; V gene: TRBV5-1; D gene: .; CDR3 protein: CASSLGQAREKLFF; CDR3 DNA: TGCGCCAGCAGCTTGGGACAGGCCAGGGAAAAACTGTTTTTT
J gene: TRBJ2-5; clone size: .; V gene: TRBV10-2; D gene: TRBD2; CDR3 protein: CASSEGLAGAETQYF; CDR3 DNA: TGCGCCAGCAGTGAGGGACTAGCGGGGGCAGAGACCCAGTACTTC
J gene: TRBJ2-2; clone size: once; V gene: TRBV5-1; D gene: .; CDR3 protein: CASSSGQGGTGELFF; CDR3 DNA: TGCGCCAGCAGTTCAGGGCAAGGCGGCACCGGGGAGCTGTTTTTT
J gene: TRBJ2-7; clone size: .; V gene: TRBV6-2/TRBV6-3; D gene: TRBD1; CDR3 protein: CASSYGTGRDEQYF; CDR3 DNA: TGTGCCAGCAGTTACGGGACAGGGAGGGACGAGCAGTACTTC
J gene: TRBJ2-3; clone size: .; V gene: TRBV7-9; D gene: TRBD1; CDR3 protein: CASSPGQGALDTQYF; CDR3 DNA: TGTGCCAGCAGCCCTGGACAGGGGGCATTAGATACGCAGTATTTT
J gene: TRBJ1-6; clone size: .; V gene: TRBV5-1; D gene: .; CDR3 protein: CASSLPGQNNNSPLHF; CDR3 DNA: TGCGCCAGCAGCCTCCCAGGACAGAACAATAATTCACCCCTCCACTTT
J gene: TRBJ2-2; clone size: .; V gene: TRBV12-5; D gene: TRBD2; CDR3 protein: CASGVLFGTSLSGELFF; CDR3 DNA: TGTGCTAGTGGTGTCCTATTCGGGACTAGCCTGAGCGGGGAGCTGTTTTTT
J gene: TRBJ2-3; clone size: .; V gene: TRBV6-4; D gene: .; CDR3 protein: CASSVGDTQYF; CDR3 DNA: TGTGCCAGCAGTGTCGGAGATACGCAGTATTTT
J gene: TRBJ2-1; clone size: .; V gene: TRBV7-9; D gene: TRBD1; CDR3 protein: CASSLQGTTGQGYNEQFF; CDR3 DNA: TGTGCCAGCAGCTTGCAAGGGACTACGGGACAGGGCTACAATGAGCAGTTCTTC
J gene: TRBJ1-6; clone size: .; V gene: TRBV4-3; D gene: .; CDR3 protein: CASSQEAGADSPLHF; CDR3 DNA: TGCGCCAGCAGCCAAGAGGCAGGGGCGGATTCACCCCTCCACTTT
J gene: TRBJ1-5; clone size: .; V gene: TRBV5-5; D gene: TRBD1; CDR3 protein: CASRPGTASNQPQHF; CDR3 DNA: TGTGCCAGCAGGCCCGGGACAGCTAGCAATCAGCCCCAGCATTTT
J gene: TRBJ2-1; clone size: .; V gene: TRBV5-1; D gene: TRBD1; CDR3 protein: CASSLRTGGLDEQFF; CDR3 DNA: TGCGCCAGCAGCTTGCGGACAGGGGGCTTAGATGAGCAGTTCTTC
J gene: TRBJ1-1; clone size: .; V gene: TRBV18; D gene: .; CDR3 protein: CASSPSGQLMNTEAFF; CDR3 DNA: TGTGCCAGCTCACCGAGTGGACAGCTAATGAACACTGAAGCTTTCTTT
J gene: TRBJ1-3; clone size: .; V gene: TRBV12-3/TRBV12-4; D gene: .; CDR3 protein: CASSYRDGNTIYF; CDR3 DNA: TGTGCCAGCAGTTACAGGGATGGAAACACCATATATTTT
J gene: TRBJ1-1; clone size: few; V gene: TRBV7-6; D gene: TRBD1; CDR3 protein: CASSLGQVWGNTEAFF; CDR3 DNA: TGTGCCAGCAGCCTAGGACAGGTCTGGGGGAACACTGAAGCTTTCTTT
J gene: TRBJ2-3; clone size: .; V gene: TRBV5-1; D gene: .; CDR3 protein: CASSLAAGSTDTQYF; CDR3 DNA: TGCGCCAGCAGCTTGGCCGCGGGTAGCACAGATACGCAGTATTTT
J gene: TRBJ2-1; clone size: .; V gene: TRBV27; D gene: TRBD2; CDR3 protein: CASRPGTSAGEQFF; CDR3 DNA: TGTGCCAGCAGACCCGGGACTAGCGCTGGGGAGCAGTTCTTC
J gene: TRBJ1-2; clone size: .; V gene: TRBV4-3; D gene: .; CDR3 protein: CASSQVLRDYGYTF; CDR3 DNA: TGCGCCAGCAGCCAAGTGTTGCGGGACTATGGCTACACCTTC
J gene: TRBJ1-2; clone size: once; V gene: TRBV18; D gene: TRBD1; CDR3 protein: CASSSQGDYGYTF; CDR3 DNA: TGTGCCAGCTCATCACAGGGGGACTATGGCTACACCTTC
J gene: TRBJ2-4; clone size: .; V gene: TRBV27; D gene: .; CDR3 protein: CASSPDPGGNIQYF; CDR3 DNA: TGTGCCAGCAGTCCAGACCCGGGCGGGAACATTCAGTACTTC
J gene: TRBJ1-1; clone size: once; V gene: TRBV5-1; D gene: TRBD1; CDR3 protein: CASSSRRTGKGNTEAFF; CDR3 DNA: TGCGCCAGCAGCTCGCGGCGGACAGGGAAGGGGAACACTGAAGCTTTCTTT
J gene: TRBJ1-6; clone size: .; V gene: TRBV28; D gene: .; CDR3 protein: CASSLGERNNSPLHF; CDR3 DNA: TGTGCCAGCAGTTTAGGGGAGAGGAATAATTCACCCCTCCACTTT
J gene: TRBJ2-5; clone size: .; V gene: TRBV18; D gene: .; CDR3 protein: CASSPLPGALETQYF; CDR3 DNA: TGTGCCAGCTCACCACTTCCAGGGGCTTTAGAGACCCAGTACTTC
J gene: TRBJ2-7; clone size: .; V gene: TRBV30; D gene: TRBD2; CDR3 protein: CAWGFAGGHYEQYF; CDR3 DNA: TGTGCCTGGGGATTTGCGGGAGGCCACTACGAGCAGTACTTC
J gene: TRBJ2-5; clone size: .; V gene: TRBV5-4; D gene: .; CDR3 protein: CASSLDQGQETQYF; CDR3 DNA: TGTGCCAGCAGCTTGGACCAGGGGCAAGAGACCCAGTACTTC
J gene: TRBJ1-2; clone size: .; V gene: TRBV21-1; D gene: .; CDR3 protein: CASSLRGGRGYTF; CDR3 DNA: TGTGCCAGCAGCCTTAGGGGGGGTCGAGGGTACACCTTC
J gene: TRBJ1-5; clone size: .; V gene: TRBV6-4; D gene: .; CDR3 protein: CASSRIQGHNQPQHF; CDR3 DNA: TGTGCCAGCAGTCGGATACAGGGCCATAATCAGCCCCAGCATTTT
J gene: TRBJ1-1; clone size: .; V gene: TRBV4-1; D gene: .; CDR3 protein: CASSQVAGQNTEAFF; CDR3 DNA: TGCGCCAGCAGCCAAGTCGCAGGGCAGAACACTGAAGCTTTCTTT
J gene: TRBJ1-6; clone size: .; V gene: TRBV7-2; D gene: .; CDR3 protein: CASSLRLGVNNSPLHF; CDR3 DNA: TGTGCCAGCAGCTTACGCCTCGGGGTTAATAATTCACCCCTCCACTTT
J gene: TRBJ1-2; clone size: .; V gene: TRBV7-9; D gene: .; CDR3 protein: CASRKSGNYGYTF; CDR3 DNA: TGTGCCAGCAGGAAATCGGGGAACTATGGCTACACCTTC
J gene: TRBJ1-4; clone size: .; V gene: TRBV7-9; D gene: TRBD1; CDR3 protein: CASSTNAGTVNEKLFF; CDR3 DNA: TGTGCCAGCAGCACCAACGCCGGGACAGTTAATGAAAAACTGTTTTTT
J gene: TRBJ2-1; clone size: .; V gene: TRBV7-3; D gene: TRBD2; CDR3 protein: CASSQGLAGAQFF; CDR3 DNA: TGTGCCAGCAGTCAAGGACTAGCGGGAGCGCAGTTCTTC
J gene: TRBJ2-3; clone size: .; V gene: TRBV11-2; D gene: TRBD1; CDR3 protein: CASSQDRGHGDTQYF; CDR3 DNA: TGTGCCAGCAGTCAGGACAGGGGGCACGGAGATACGCAGTATTTT
J gene: TRBJ1-4; clone size: .; V gene: TRBV5-8; D gene: .; CDR3 protein: CASSFVVSTTNEKLFF; CDR3 DNA: TGTGCCAGCAGCTTCGTCGTTTCTACAACTAATGAAAAACTGTTTTTT